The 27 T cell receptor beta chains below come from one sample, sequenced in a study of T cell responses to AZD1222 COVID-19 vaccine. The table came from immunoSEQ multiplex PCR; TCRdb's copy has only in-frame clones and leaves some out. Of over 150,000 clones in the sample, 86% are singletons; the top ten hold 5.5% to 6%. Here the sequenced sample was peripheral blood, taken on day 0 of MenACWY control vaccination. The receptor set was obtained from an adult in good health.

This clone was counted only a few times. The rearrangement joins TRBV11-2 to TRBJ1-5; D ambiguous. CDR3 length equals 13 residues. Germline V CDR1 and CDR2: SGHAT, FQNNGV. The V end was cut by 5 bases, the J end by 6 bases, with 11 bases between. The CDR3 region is CASSQMDRQPQHF. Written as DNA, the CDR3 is TGTGCCAGCAGCCAGATGGACCGTCAGCCCCAGCATTTT.

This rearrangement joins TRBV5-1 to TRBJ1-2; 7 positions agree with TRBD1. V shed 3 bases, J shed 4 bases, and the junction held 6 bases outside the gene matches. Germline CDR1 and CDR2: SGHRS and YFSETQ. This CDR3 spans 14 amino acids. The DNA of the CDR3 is TGCGCCAGCAGCTCCGGGACAGTGACCTATGGCTACACCTTC. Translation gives CASSSGTVTYGYTF.

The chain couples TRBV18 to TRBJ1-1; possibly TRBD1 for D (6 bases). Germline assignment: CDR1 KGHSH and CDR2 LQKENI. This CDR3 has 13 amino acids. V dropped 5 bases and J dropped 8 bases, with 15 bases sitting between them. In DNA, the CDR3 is TGTGCCAGCTCAATGGGAGATACAGGGGAAGCTTTCTTT. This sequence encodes CASSMGDTGEAFF.

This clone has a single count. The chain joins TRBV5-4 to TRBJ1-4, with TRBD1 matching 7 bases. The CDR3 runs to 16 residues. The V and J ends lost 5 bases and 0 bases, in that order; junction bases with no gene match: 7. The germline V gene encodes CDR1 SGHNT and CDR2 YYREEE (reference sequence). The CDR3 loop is CASRWGGGATNEKLFF. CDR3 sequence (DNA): TGTGCCAGCAGGTGGGGAGGGGGCGCAACTAATGAAAAACTGTTTTTT.

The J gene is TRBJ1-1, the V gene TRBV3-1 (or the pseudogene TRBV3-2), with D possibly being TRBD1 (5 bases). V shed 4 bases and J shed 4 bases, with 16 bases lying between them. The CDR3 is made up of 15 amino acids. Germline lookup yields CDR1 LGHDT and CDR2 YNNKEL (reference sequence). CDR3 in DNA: TGTGCCAGCAGCCTTTGGGGGGAAAGGTGCACTGAAGCTTTCTTT. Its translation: CASSLWGERCTEAFF.

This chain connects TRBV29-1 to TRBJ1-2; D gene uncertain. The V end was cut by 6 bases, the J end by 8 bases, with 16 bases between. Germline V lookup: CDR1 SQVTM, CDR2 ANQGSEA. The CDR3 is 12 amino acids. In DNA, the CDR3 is TGCAGCGTCGACGAGGGAACTGGGGGCTACACCTTC. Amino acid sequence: CSVDEGTGGYTF. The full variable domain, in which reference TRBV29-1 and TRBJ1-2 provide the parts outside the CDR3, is SAVISQKPSRDICQRGTSLTIQCQVDSQVTMMFWYRQQPGQSLTLIATANQGSEATYESGFVIDKFPISRPNLTFSTLTVSNMSPEDSSIYLCSVDEGTGGYTFGSGTRLTVV.

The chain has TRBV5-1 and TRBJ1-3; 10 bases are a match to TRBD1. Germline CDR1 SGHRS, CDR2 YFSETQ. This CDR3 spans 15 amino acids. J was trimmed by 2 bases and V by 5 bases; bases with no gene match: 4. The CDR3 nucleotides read TGCGCCAGCAGTCGGGACAGGGGTACTGGAAACACCATATATTTT. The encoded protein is CASSRDRGTGNTIYF.

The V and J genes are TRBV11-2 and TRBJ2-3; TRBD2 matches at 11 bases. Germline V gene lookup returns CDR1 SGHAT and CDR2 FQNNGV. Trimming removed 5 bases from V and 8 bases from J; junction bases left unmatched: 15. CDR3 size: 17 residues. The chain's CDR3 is CASSPGVAGGHLATQYF. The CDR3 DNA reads TGTGCCAGCAGCCCAGGGGTAGCGGGGGGGCACCTCGCTACGCAGTATTTT. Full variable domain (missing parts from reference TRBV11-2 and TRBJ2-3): EAGVAQSPRYKIIEKRQSVAFWCNPISGHATLYWYQQILGQGPKLLIQFQNNGVVDDSQLPKDRFSAERLKGVDSTLKIQPAKLEDSAVYLCASSPGVAGGHLATQYFGPGTRLTVL.

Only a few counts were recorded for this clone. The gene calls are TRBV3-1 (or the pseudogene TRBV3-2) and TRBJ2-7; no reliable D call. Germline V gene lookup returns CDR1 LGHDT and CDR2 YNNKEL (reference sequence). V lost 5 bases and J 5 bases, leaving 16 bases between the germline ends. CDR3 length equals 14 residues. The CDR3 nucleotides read TGTGCCAGCAGCTCATTCGACGGTGGGGACGAGCAGTACTTC. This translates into CASSSFDGGDEQYF.

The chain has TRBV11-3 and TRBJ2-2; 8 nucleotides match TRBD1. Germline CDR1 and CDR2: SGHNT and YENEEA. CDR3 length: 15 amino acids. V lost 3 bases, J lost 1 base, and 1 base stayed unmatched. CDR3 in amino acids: CASSFGQGNTGELFF. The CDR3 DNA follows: TGTGCCAGCAGCTTTGGACAGGGGAACACCGGGGAGCTGTTTTTT.

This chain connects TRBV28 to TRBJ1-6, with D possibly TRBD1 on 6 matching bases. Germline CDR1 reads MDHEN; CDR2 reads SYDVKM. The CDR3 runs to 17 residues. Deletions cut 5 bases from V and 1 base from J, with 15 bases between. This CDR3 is CASSATGQGSYNSPLHF. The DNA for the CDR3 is TGTGCCAGCAGTGCGACGGGGCAGGGGTCCTATAATTCACCCCTCCACTTT.

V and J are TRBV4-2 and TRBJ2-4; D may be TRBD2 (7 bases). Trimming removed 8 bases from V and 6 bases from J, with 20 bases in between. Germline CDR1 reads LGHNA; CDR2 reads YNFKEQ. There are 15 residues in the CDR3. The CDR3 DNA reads TGTGCCAGCGGAGAGGGGGGGGCCCCCGGAAACATTCAGTACTTC. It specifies CASGEGGAPGNIQYF.

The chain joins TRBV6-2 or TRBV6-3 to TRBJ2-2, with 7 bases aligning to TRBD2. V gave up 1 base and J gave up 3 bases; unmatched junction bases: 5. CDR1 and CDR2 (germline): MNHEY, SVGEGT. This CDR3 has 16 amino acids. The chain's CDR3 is CASSYYAGVDTGELFF. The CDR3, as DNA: TGTGCCAGCAGTTACTATGCGGGAGTAGACACCGGGGAGCTGTTTTTT.

The CDR3, as DNA: TGCAGCGGGGGACAGGGGAGCCACACCGGGGAGCTGTTTTTT. Translating it yields CSGGQGSHTGELFF. This chain connects TRBV29-1 to TRBJ2-2, with 10 bases fitting TRBD1. The ends lost 7 bases at V and 3 bases at J; junction bases unmatched: 5. The CDR3 totals 14 residues. CDR1 is SQVTM and CDR2 is ANQGSEA in the germline V gene.

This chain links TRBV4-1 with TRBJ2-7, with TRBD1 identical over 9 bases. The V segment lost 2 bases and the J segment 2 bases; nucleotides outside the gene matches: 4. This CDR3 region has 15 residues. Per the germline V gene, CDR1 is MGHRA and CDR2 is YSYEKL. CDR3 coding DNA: TGCGCCAGCAGCCAACGGACAGGGGTCCCCTACGAGCAGTACGTC. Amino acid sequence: CASSQRTGVPYEQYV.

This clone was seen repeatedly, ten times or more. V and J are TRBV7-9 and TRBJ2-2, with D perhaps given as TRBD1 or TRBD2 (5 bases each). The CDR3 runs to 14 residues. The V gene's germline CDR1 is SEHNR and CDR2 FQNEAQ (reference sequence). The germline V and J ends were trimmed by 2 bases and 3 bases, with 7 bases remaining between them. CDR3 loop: CASSLQGDTGELFF. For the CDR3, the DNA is TGTGCCAGCAGCTTACAGGGAGACACCGGGGAGCTGTTTTTT.

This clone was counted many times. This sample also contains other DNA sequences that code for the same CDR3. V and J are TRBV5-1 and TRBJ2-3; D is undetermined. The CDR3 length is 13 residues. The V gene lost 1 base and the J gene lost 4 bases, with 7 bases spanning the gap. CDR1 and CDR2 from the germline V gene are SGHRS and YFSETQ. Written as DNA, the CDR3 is TGCGCCAGCAGCTTGAAGGGCCCAGATACGCAGTATTTT. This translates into CASSLKGPDTQYF.

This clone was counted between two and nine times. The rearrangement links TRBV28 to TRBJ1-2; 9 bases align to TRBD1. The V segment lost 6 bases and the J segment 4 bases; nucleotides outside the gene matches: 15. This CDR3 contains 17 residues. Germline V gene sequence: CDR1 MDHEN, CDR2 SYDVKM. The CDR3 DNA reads TGTGCCAGCAGGGGACCCGTCCCGGGACAGGGCTCCTATGGCTACACCTTC. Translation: CASRGPVPGQGSYGYTF.

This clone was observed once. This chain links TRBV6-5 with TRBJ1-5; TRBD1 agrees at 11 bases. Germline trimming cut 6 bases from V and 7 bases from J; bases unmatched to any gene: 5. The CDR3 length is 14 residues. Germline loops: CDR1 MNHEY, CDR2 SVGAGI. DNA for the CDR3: TGTGCCAGCAGCACCGGGACAGGGGGACAGCCCCAGCATTTT. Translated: CASSTGTGGQPQHF.

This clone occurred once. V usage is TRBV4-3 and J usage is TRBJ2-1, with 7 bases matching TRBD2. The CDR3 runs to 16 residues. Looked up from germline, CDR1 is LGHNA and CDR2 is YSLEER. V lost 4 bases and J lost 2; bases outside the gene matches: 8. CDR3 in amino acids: CASSLGLADPYNEQFF. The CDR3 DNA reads TGCGCCAGCAGCCTCGGCCTAGCGGACCCCTACAATGAGCAGTTCTTC.

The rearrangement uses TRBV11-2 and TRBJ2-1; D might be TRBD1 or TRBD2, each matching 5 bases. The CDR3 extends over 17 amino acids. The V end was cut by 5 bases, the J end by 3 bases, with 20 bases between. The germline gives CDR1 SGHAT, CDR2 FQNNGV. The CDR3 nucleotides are TGTGCCAGCAGCCCCAAGCCGTGGGGACGGGGCTACAATGAGCAGTTCTTC. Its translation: CASSPKPWGRGYNEQFF.

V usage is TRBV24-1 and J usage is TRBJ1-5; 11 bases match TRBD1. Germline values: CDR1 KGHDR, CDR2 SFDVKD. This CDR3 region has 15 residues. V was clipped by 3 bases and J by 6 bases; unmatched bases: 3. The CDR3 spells CATSDGQGAGQPQHF. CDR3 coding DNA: TGTGCCACCAGTGATGGACAGGGGGCAGGTCAGCCCCAGCATTTT.

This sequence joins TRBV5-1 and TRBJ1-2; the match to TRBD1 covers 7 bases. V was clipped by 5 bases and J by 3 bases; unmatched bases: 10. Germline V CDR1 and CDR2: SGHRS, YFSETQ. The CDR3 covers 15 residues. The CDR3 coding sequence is TGCGCCAGCAGTTTAACCCTCGACAGGGACTATGGCTACACCTTC. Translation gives CASSLTLDRDYGYTF. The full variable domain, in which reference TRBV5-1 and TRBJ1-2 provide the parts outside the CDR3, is KAGVTQTPRYLIKTRGQQVTLSCSPISGHRSVSWYQQTPGQGLQFLFEYFSETQRNKGNFPGRFSGRQFSNSRSEMNVSTLELGDSALYLCASSLTLDRDYGYTFGSGTRLTVV.

This chain's CDR3 is CATSGAGQGNTEAFF. In nucleotides, the CDR3 is TGTGCCACCAGCGGGGCCGGACAGGGCAACACTGAAGCTTTCTTT. The chain has TRBV15 and TRBJ1-1; TRBD1 matches at 8 bases. Germline trimming cut 5 bases from V and 2 bases from J; bases unmatched to any gene: 7. Germline V gene data show CDR1 as LNHNV and CDR2 as YYDKDF (reference sequence). The CDR3 has 15 residues.

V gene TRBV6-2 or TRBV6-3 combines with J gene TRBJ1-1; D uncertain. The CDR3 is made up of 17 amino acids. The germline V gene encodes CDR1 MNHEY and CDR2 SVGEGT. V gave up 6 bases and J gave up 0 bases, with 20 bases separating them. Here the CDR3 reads CASSPPKGWGMNTEAFF. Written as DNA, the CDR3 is TGTGCCAGCAGCCCCCCGAAAGGTTGGGGAATGAACACTGAAGCTTTCTTT.

CDR3 coding DNA: TGTGCCAGCAGCCCGTCGACAGGGGCCTTGGCTGGCTACACCTTC. Its translation: CASSPSTGALAGYTF. The chain joins TRBV9 to TRBJ1-2; 8 bases are shared with TRBD1. The CDR3 loop spans 15 amino acids. The germline V gene encodes CDR1 SGDLS and CDR2 YYNGEE. J was trimmed by 7 bases and V by 4 bases; bases with no gene match: 12.

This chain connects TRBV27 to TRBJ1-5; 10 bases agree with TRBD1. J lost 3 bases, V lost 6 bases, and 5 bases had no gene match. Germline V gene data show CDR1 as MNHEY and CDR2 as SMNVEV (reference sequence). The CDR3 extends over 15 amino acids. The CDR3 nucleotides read TGTGCCAGCAGGAAGGACAGGGGGGACAATCAGCCCCAGCATTTT. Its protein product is CASRKDRGDNQPQHF.